The 29 T cell receptor beta chains below were found in one sample sequenced in a study. One entry per CDR3 protein, called by TCRdb with MiXCR from the RT-PCR reads. The profile shows 550,000 to 750,000 distinct CDR3 sequences, approximately 14% of them singletons. Sequenced input: memory CD4+ T cells from blood. The receptors here all came from a female donor in good health, serving as a healthy control.

V gene TRBV15 combines with J gene TRBJ2-1, with no clear D. The CDR3 length is 16 residues. Trimming removed 0 bases from V and 1 base from J, with 10 bases in between. CDR1 is LNHNV and CDR2 is YYDKDF in the germline V gene (reference sequence). This CDR3 reads CATSRDRLDSYNEQFF. The CDR3 nucleotides read TGTGCCACCAGCAGAGATCGCCTAGATTCCTACAATGAGCAGTTCTTC.

This clonotype has more than one count but fewer than ten. CDR3 in DNA: TGCAGTGCTAGAGTGACGGGGGGCGCGCGGAAACTAAGGGTCATGGGAAAACTGTTTTTT. This codes for CSARVTGGARKLRVMGKLFF. The V call is TRBV20-1, the J call TRBJ1-4; possibly TRBD1 for D (6 bases). The V and J ends lost 1 base and 10 bases respectively, with 34 bases between them. This CDR3 is 20 amino acids long. Germline lookup yields CDR1 DFQATT and CDR2 SNEGSKA (reference sequence).

The V and J genes are TRBV7-9 and TRBJ1-2; a possible D gene is TRBD1 (5 bases). Trimming took 6 bases from V and 6 from J, leaving 20 bases between them. CDR3 length equals 15 residues. CDR1 and CDR2 (germline): SEHNR, FQNEAQ (reference sequence). The CDR3 bases are TGTGCCAGCAGTCGGGCTGGCGGGGGAGTAAATGGCTACACCTTC. This gives the protein CASSRAGGGVNGYTF.

V and J are TRBV11-1 and TRBJ2-7; the D is unclear. The ends were cut back, 5 bases at V and 1 base at J, with 12 bases in the middle. CDR3 length: 14 residues. The germline CDR1 and CDR2 sequences are SGHAT and FQDESV (reference sequence). CDR3 sequence: CASSRTQKSYEQYF. CDR3 nucleotide sequence: TGTGCCAGCAGCCGCACACAGAAGTCCTACGAGCAGTACTTC.

This clonotype came up many times. The gene calls are TRBV6-5 and TRBJ1-2; 9 bases map to TRBD1. Trimming removed 0 bases from V and 4 bases from J; junction bases left unmatched: 9. The CDR3 has 17 residues. The germline CDR1 and CDR2 sequences are MNHEY and SVGAGI. The CDR3: CASSYSMPGQGGYGYTF. In DNA, the CDR3 is TGTGCCAGCAGTTACTCCATGCCGGGACAGGGTGGCTATGGCTACACCTTC.

This clonotype was seen a handful of times. The V gene is TRBV3-1, the J gene TRBJ2-5; D is unclear. This CDR3 has 13 residues. Trimming pared 1 base from V and 4 bases from J, leaving 7 bases between. Germline V CDR1 and CDR2: LGHDT, YNNKEL (reference sequence). The CDR3 sequence: CASSQGSVETQYF. The DNA for the CDR3 is TGTGCCAGCAGCCAAGGGTCAGTAGAGACCCAGTACTTC.

The chain has TRBV20-1 and TRBJ2-3, with 7 positions matching TRBD2. The CDR3 length is 17 residues. CDR1 DFQATT and CDR2 SNEGSKA come from the germline V gene (reference sequence). After removal of 5 bases from V and 0 bases from J, the junction contained 14 bases not matched to a gene. This chain's CDR3 is CSASGVGGGPSTDTQYF. The CDR3 DNA is TGCAGTGCTTCGGGGGTGGGCGGGGGACCTAGCACAGATACGCAGTATTTT.

This clonotype appeared many times. The chain joins TRBV20-1 to TRBJ2-7; D is unresolved. The V end lost 0 bases, the J end lost 3 bases, and 12 bases lay between the germline ends. The CDR3 has 14 residues. Germline V lookup: CDR1 DFQATT, CDR2 SNEGSKA (reference sequence). DNA for the CDR3: TGCAGTGCTAGAGATCGGCTAGGCTACTACGAGCAGTACTTC. Translation gives CSARDRLGYYEQYF.

V gene TRBV20-1 combines with J gene TRBJ1-2, with D possibly being TRBD1 (5 bases). This CDR3 region has 15 residues. The V and J ends lost 1 base and 4 bases respectively, with 16 bases between them. In germline, CDR1 is DFQATT, CDR2 SNEGSKA (reference sequence). CDR3 protein: CSARGSDRGGYGYTF. CDR3 DNA: TGCAGTGCTAGAGGATCGGACCGTGGGGGCTATGGCTACACCTTC.

This clonotype was seen more than once but under ten times. The chain joins TRBV6-6 to TRBJ2-7, with 9 bases fitting TRBD1. The CDR3 has 13 residues. Germline V gene sequence: CDR1 MNHNY, CDR2 SVGAGI (reference sequence). The J segment lost 6 bases and the V segment lost 6 bases, leaving 6 bases of the junction unmatched. For the CDR3, the DNA is TGTGCCAGCAGCTGGGACAGGGCAAGCGAGCAGTACTTC. The encoded protein is CASSWDRASEQYF.

This chain uses TRBV20-1 with TRBJ2-6; the D is unclear. CDR3 length equals 14 residues. CDR1 and CDR2 (germline): DFQATT, SNEGSKA (reference sequence). V gave up 6 bases and J gave up 2 bases, with 11 bases separating them. The CDR3 nucleotides are TGCAGTGCCCGCTGGCGAACTGGGGCCAACGTCCTGACTTTC. Protein: CSARWRTGANVLTF.

This chain links TRBV20-1 with TRBJ2-1; 8 nucleotides match TRBD2. This CDR3 has 15 amino acids. Trimming took 1 base from V and 3 from J; bases not matched to a gene: 5. From germline, CDR1 is DFQATT and CDR2 SNEGSKA (reference sequence). The CDR3 sequence: CSARVTAGVYNEQFF. Written as DNA, the CDR3 is TGCAGTGCTAGAGTCACAGCGGGAGTCTACAATGAGCAGTTCTTC.

This clonotype has just a few counts. This sequence joins TRBV3-1 and TRBJ1-2; perhaps TRBD1 as D (6 bases). The CDR3 has 14 residues. Germline values: CDR1 LGHDT, CDR2 YNNKEL (reference sequence). Trimming cost V 4 bases and J 8 bases, with 17 bases left between them. CDR3 loop: CASSPDRIRGGYTF. The CDR3 nucleotides are TGTGCCAGCAGCCCGGACAGAATTCGTGGCGGCTACACCTTC.

This clonotype came up many times. The chain uses TRBV6-6 and TRBJ1-5; D may be TRBD1 (6 bases). The CDR3 totals 15 residues. V shed 2 bases and J shed 2 bases, with 10 bases lying between them. In germline, CDR1 is MNHNY, CDR2 SVGAGI (reference sequence). The DNA for the CDR3 is TGTGCCAGCAGTTACAACAGGGTTGGCAATCAGCCCCAGCATTTT. This translates into CASSYNRVGNQPQHF.

The chain has TRBV5-1 and TRBJ1-2; 10 bases are a match to TRBD1. CDR3 length: 15 residues. With V trimmed by 5 bases and J by 7 bases, 11 bases remained unmatched. The germline V gene encodes CDR1 SGHRS and CDR2 YFSETQ. The CDR3: CASRLEGQGLSGYTF. The DNA of the CDR3 is TGCGCCAGCAGACTCGAGGGACAGGGGCTCTCTGGCTACACCTTC.

This chain uses TRBV20-1 with TRBJ2-7; 7 nucleotides agree with TRBD2. The ends lost 4 bases at V and 3 bases at J; junction bases unmatched: 9. This CDR3 comprises 14 residues. Per the germline V gene, CDR1 is DFQATT and CDR2 is SNEGSKA (reference sequence). CDR3: CSATPRAGNYEQYF. The CDR3 region has the DNA TGCAGTGCTACCCCCCGAGCGGGGAACTACGAGCAGTACTTC.

The chain links TRBV7-3 to TRBJ2-2; D may be TRBD1 or TRBD2 (5 bases each). This CDR3 is 15 amino acids long. The V end was cut by 5 bases, the J end by 0 bases, with 10 bases between. Germline-derived CDR1 and CDR2 are SGHTA and FQGTGA. CDR3 bases: TGTGCCAGCAGCCGGGGACCAACGAACACCGGGGAGCTGTTTTTT. It is translated as CASSRGPTNTGELFF.

The chain couples TRBV3-1 to TRBJ1-4, with TRBD1 matching 9 bases. Per germline, CDR1 LGHDT and CDR2 YNNKEL (reference sequence). The junction had 10 bases not matched to a gene; V was cut back by 3 bases and J by 8 bases. The CDR3 is 16 residues long. This chain's CDR3 is CASSHARRQGVEKLFF. The CDR3 nucleotides are TGTGCCAGCAGCCACGCCCGGAGACAGGGGGTGGAAAAACTGTTTTTT. The full variable domain, its missing parts supplied by reference TRBV3-1 and TRBJ1-4, is DTAVSQTPKYLVTQMGNDKSIKCEQNLGHDTMYWYKQDSKKFLKIMFSYNNKELIINETVPNRFSPKSPDKAHLNLHINSLELGDSAVYFCASSHARRQGVEKLFFGSGTQLSVL.

This clonotype was seen a few times. This rearrangement joins TRBV20-1 to TRBJ1-1; D gene ambiguous. The CDR3 contains 15 residues. Between the trimmed V and J ends, which lost 0 bases and 0 bases, there was a span of 11 bases. The germline CDR1 and CDR2 sequences are DFQATT and SNEGSKA (reference sequence). The CDR3 reads CSARDQGRMNTEAFF. The CDR3 bases are TGCAGTGCTAGAGATCAAGGTAGGATGAACACTGAAGCTTTCTTT.

This clonotype showed up just a few times. The chain has TRBV6-5 and TRBJ2-1; D assignment may be TRBD1 or TRBD2 (5 bases each). CDR1 is MNHEY, CDR2 SVGAGI, per germline. The CDR3 totals 14 residues. V was trimmed by 5 bases and J by 9 bases, leaving 17 bases between them. CDR3 amino acids: CASSDFKGRLEQFF. CDR3 nucleotides: TGTGCCAGCAGTGACTTTAAGGGACGCCTTGAGCAGTTCTTC.

This clonotype has a handful of counts. The rearrangement links TRBV20-1 to TRBJ1-2; D might be TRBD1 (6 bases). The ends were cut back, 5 bases at V and 10 bases at J, with 26 bases in the middle. The germline gives CDR1 DFQATT, CDR2 SNEGSKA (reference sequence). The CDR3 sequence is 15 residues long. CDR3 sequence: CSAPDPYEGGVIYTF. CDR3 sequence (DNA): TGCAGTGCTCCGGACCCGTATGAGGGGGGGGTGATCTACACCTTC.

This clonotype was detected only a few times. The J gene is TRBJ2-4, the V gene TRBV20-1, with TRBD2 as a possible D gene (6 bases). The CDR3 totals 13 residues. V was trimmed by 4 bases and J by 5 bases, leaving 12 bases between them. Germline-derived CDR1 and CDR2 are DFQATT and SNEGSKA (reference sequence). CDR3 nucleotide sequence: TGCAGTGCTACGCCCTCGGGGGAAAACATTCAGTACTTC. It specifies CSATPSGENIQYF.

This clonotype occurred many times. The chain uses TRBV20-1 and TRBJ2-3; D gene ambiguous. The CDR3 extends over 14 amino acids. The germline V gene encodes CDR1 DFQATT and CDR2 SNEGSKA (reference sequence). The V end lost 5 bases, the J end lost 2 bases, and 14 bases lay between the germline ends. CDR3 sequence reads: CSADGRVITDTQYF. DNA for the CDR3: TGCAGTGCTGATGGACGCGTAATCACAGATACGCAGTATTTT.

Many counts were recorded for this clonotype. This sequence joins TRBV5-5 and TRBJ1-3; D unclear. The CDR3 length is 15 residues. The V gene lost 0 bases and the J gene lost 0 bases, with 7 bases spanning the gap. Germline lookup yields CDR1 SGHKS and CDR2 YYEKEE (reference sequence). This CDR3 is CASSLGRASGNTIYF. The CDR3 nucleotides read TGTGCCAGCAGCTTGGGGCGTGCCTCTGGAAACACCATATATTTT. Variable domain in full (rest from reference TRBV5-5 and TRBJ1-3): DAGVTQSPTHLIKTRGQQVTLRCSPISGHKSVSWYQQVLGQGPQFIFQYYEKEERGRGNFPDRFSARQFPNYSSELNVNALLLGDSALYLCASSLGRASGNTIYFGEGSWLTVV.

In this sample, this clonotype turned up a few times. The chain employs TRBV28 and TRBJ2-7; 7 positions match TRBD2. From germline, CDR1 is MDHEN and CDR2 SYDVKM. The CDR3 runs 11 residues. The CDR3 region is CTTSRAYEQYF. The CDR3 DNA reads TGTACGACTAGCCGCGCCTACGAGCAGTACTTC.

This chain uses TRBV4-1 with TRBJ2-1; 9 bases are a match to TRBD2. CDR3 length: 16 residues. J gave up 8 bases and V 2 bases, and 10 bases lay outside the gene matches. Germline lookup yields CDR1 MGHRA and CDR2 YSYEKL. CDR3 nucleotides: TGCGCCAGCAGCCAACAGGCAGCGGGAGGCAGGCATGAGCAGTTCTTC. Protein product: CASSQQAAGGRHEQFF.

This clonotype was detected only a few times. The chain's CDR3 is CASSLVRAAWSNQPQHF. CDR3 sequence (DNA): TGTGCCAGCAGTTTAGTCCGGGCCGCTTGGAGCAATCAGCCCCAGCATTTT. This chain connects TRBV12-3 or TRBV12-4 to TRBJ1-5, with D unresolved. This CDR3 has 17 residues. With 1 base removed from V and 1 base from J, the gap between germline ends came to 14 bases.

This clonotype has a handful of counts. The CDR3 coding sequence is TGTGCCAGCAGCTACTCCGCGGGTGGGGAGGCAGATACGCAGTATTTT. This codes for CASSYSAGGEADTQYF. The rearrangement links TRBV9 to TRBJ2-3, with D perhaps matching TRBD2 (6 bases). Trimming removed 4 bases from V and 4 bases from J, with 19 bases in between. Per the germline V gene, CDR1 is SGDLS and CDR2 is YYNGEE. The CDR3 has 16 amino acids.

This chain uses TRBV7-2 with TRBJ1-2; TRBD1 aligns across 7 bases. This CDR3 contains 13 residues. Trimming at V came to 5 bases and at J to 8 bases, leaving 8 bases not matched to a gene. The V gene's germline CDR1 is SGHTA and CDR2 FQGNSA. Here the CDR3 DNA reads TGTGCCAGCAGCCCTTTAGGGGGCGAAGGCTACACCTTC. Translation: CASSPLGGEGYTF.